The 31 T cell receptor beta chains in this list originate from one sample, sequenced in a study of T cells after yellow fever vaccination. TCRdb called the 5' RACE reads again in MiXCR, with one record for every CDR3 protein. The table records roughly 250,000 distinct CDR3 sequences, about an eighth of them present only once. The sample was CD4+ T cells sorted from PBMCs, taken 45 days after the yellow fever booster vaccination. These receptors came from a young man who received the YFV17D yellow fever vaccine.

The chain is built from TRBV7-9 and TRBJ2-7; 9 positions match TRBD1. The V segment lost 5 bases and the J segment 2 bases; nucleotides outside the gene matches: 7. The CDR3 has 15 residues. Germline CDR1 reads SEHNR; CDR2 reads FQNEAQ (reference sequence). CDR3 in DNA: TGTGCCAGCAGCGTAGGACAGGGGATTACCTACGAGCAGTACTTC. Translating gives CASSVGQGITYEQYF.

The J gene is TRBJ2-5, the V gene TRBV3-1; D might be TRBD2 (6 bases). Germline loops: CDR1 LGHDT, CDR2 YNNKEL (reference sequence). V was cut by 1 base and J by 5 bases, with 11 bases left in between. The CDR3 sequence is 14 residues long. CDR3 protein: CASSQATSRETQYF. The CDR3 DNA is TGTGCCAGCAGCCAAGCTACTAGCCGGGAGACCCAGTACTTC.

This clonotype was seen a handful of times. The CDR3 here is CASSSGVTGANVLTF. The DNA of the CDR3 is TGTGCCAGCAGCTCGGGAGTTACTGGGGCCAACGTCCTGACTTTC. V is TRBV12-3 or TRBV12-4 and J is TRBJ2-6, with a weak D call TRBD2 (6 bases). The CDR3 is 15 residues long. V lost 6 bases to trimming and J lost 2 bases, with 11 bases between them.

The V and J genes are TRBV11-2 and TRBJ1-4; D remains ambiguous. Trimming pared 1 base from V and 5 bases from J, leaving 8 bases between. The CDR3 consists of 14 residues. In germline, CDR1 is SGHAT, CDR2 FQNNGV. CDR3 nucleotides: TGTGCCAGCAGCTTAGGCCAGCGAAATGAAAAACTGTTTTTT. Protein: CASSLGQRNEKLFF.

This clonotype has a handful of counts. This sequence joins TRBV6-1 and TRBJ1-2, with no clear D. Germline-derived CDR1 and CDR2 are MNHNS and SASEGT. V dropped 7 bases and J dropped 2 bases, with 11 bases sitting between them. The length of the CDR3 is 13 residues. The CDR3 nucleotides are TGTGCCAGCACCCCAGGTGCGAACTATGGCTACACCTTC. Its translation: CASTPGANYGYTF.

This clonotype was counted ten times or more. This chain uses TRBV9 with TRBJ2-1; no reliable D call. The CDR3 length is 13 residues. CDR1 and CDR2 from the germline V gene are SGDLS and YYNGEE. V was shortened by 2 bases and J by 12 bases, with 15 bases between the two germline ends. The chain's CDR3 is CASSVDDFYRQFF. The DNA of the CDR3 is TGTGCCAGCAGCGTCGACGACTTCTATAGGCAGTTCTTC.

This clonotype was detected a few times. The CDR3 region has the DNA TGCAGTGCTAGTTGGGTCACCGGGGAGCTGTTTTTT. Residues: CSASWVTGELFF. This sequence joins TRBV20-1 and TRBJ2-2; D is unclear. The germline CDR1 and CDR2 sequences are DFQATT and SNEGSKA (reference sequence). V was clipped by 3 bases and J by 4 bases, with 6 bases between them. This CDR3 comprises 12 residues.

The rearrangement joins TRBV5-1 to TRBJ2-1, with 8 bases identical to TRBD1. The CDR3 has 13 amino acids. Germline CDR1 SGHRS, CDR2 YFSETQ. The J segment lost 15 bases and the V segment lost 0 bases, leaving 8 bases of the junction unmatched. CDR3 DNA sequence: TGCGCCAGCAGCTTGGGGACAGGGAATATTCGGTTCTTC. Translating it yields CASSLGTGNIRFF.

CDR3 nucleotides: TGCAGTGCTAGAGGCGGGGGAACCGGGGAGCTGTTTTTT. Its protein is CSARGGGTGELFF. This chain joins TRBV20-1 and TRBJ2-2; 7 nucleotides align to TRBD2. CDR3 length equals 13 residues. Trimming removed 1 base from V and 5 bases from J; junction bases left unmatched: 1. Germline V CDR1 and CDR2: DFQATT, SNEGSKA (reference sequence).

The chain carries TRBV7-9 and TRBJ1-1, with no clear D. The germline CDR1 and CDR2 sequences are SEHNR and FQNEAQ (reference sequence). The CDR3 is 12 residues long. Trimming left V 3 bases short and J 3 bases short, with 5 bases between. DNA of the CDR3: TGTGCCAGCAGCTTCTTGTACACTGAAGCTTTCTTT. It translates to CASSFLYTEAFF.

The chain combines TRBV4-3 with TRBJ2-2; 7 nucleotides align to TRBD2. The CDR3 length is 16 residues. Germline V lookup: CDR1 LGHNA, CDR2 YSLEER. J lost 5 bases, V lost 0 bases, and 6 bases had no gene match. This chain's CDR3 is CASSQDGGSGTGELFF. The CDR3 DNA reads TGCGCCAGCAGCCAAGACGGCGGGAGCGGGACCGGGGAGCTGTTTTTT.

This clonotype has only a few counts. The CDR3 sequence is CSVGDRDTEAFF. The CDR3 region has the DNA TGCAGCGTCGGGGACAGGGACACTGAAGCTTTCTTT. The genes are TRBV29-1 and TRBJ1-1; 9 bases are shared with TRBD1. Trimming removed 6 bases from V and 3 bases from J; junction bases left unmatched: 2. Looked up from germline, CDR1 is SQVTM and CDR2 is ANQGSEA. The CDR3 extends over 12 amino acids.

This clonotype has more than one count but fewer than ten. The CDR3 sequence is CASSLAPGVTDTQYF. The CDR3 nucleotides are TGTGCCAGCAGCCTCGCTCCCGGCGTGACAGATACGCAGTATTTT. The V gene is TRBV5-8, the J gene TRBJ2-3; D is ambiguous. Germline loops: CDR1 SGHTS, CDR2 YDEGEE. With 4 bases removed from V and 3 bases from J, the gap between germline ends came to 15 bases. The CDR3 contains 15 residues.

This sequence joins TRBV29-1 and TRBJ2-1; D may be TRBD2 (5 bases). CDR1 is SQVTM, CDR2 ANQGSEA, per germline. CDR3 length equals 13 residues. Trimming took off 4 bases at V and 3 bases at J, with 10 bases between the two ends. In DNA form, the CDR3 reads TGCAGCGTTGGAGAGGGAAACTACAATGAGCAGTTCTTC. This codes for CSVGEGNYNEQFF.

This clonotype showed up just a few times. The chain is built from TRBV5-1 and TRBJ2-7; 7 nucleotides line up with TRBD2. The length of the CDR3 is 17 residues. Germline V gives CDR1 SGHRS, CDR2 YFSETQ. Trimming at V came to 4 bases and at J to 1 base, leaving 14 bases not matched to a gene. CDR3 in DNA: TGCGCCAGCAGCACCCTAGCCGGGAGGCATTCTTCCTACGAGCAGTACTTC. Protein product: CASSTLAGRHSSYEQYF.

The chain links TRBV11-2 to TRBJ2-1, with 8 nucleotides matching TRBD2. The CDR3 has 15 amino acids. Germline loops: CDR1 SGHAT, CDR2 FQNNGV. With V trimmed by 3 bases and J by 5 bases, 6 bases remained unmatched. CDR3 bases: TGTGCCAGCAGCTTGGCTAGCGGGTTCAACAATGAGCAGTTCTTC. Its translation: CASSLASGFNNEQFF.

The rearrangement uses TRBV20-1 and TRBJ2-6; a possible D gene is TRBD2 (6 bases). V gave up 5 bases and J gave up 1 base, with 21 bases separating them. The CDR3 length is 18 residues. The V gene's germline CDR1 is DFQATT and CDR2 SNEGSKA (reference sequence). This CDR3 reads CSAEVRTGARSGANVLTF. Here the CDR3 DNA reads TGCAGTGCTGAAGTAAGAACGGGAGCCCGGTCTGGGGCCAACGTCCTGACTTTC.

This clonotype came up a few times. J is TRBJ1-4 and V is TRBV6-2 or TRBV6-3; no firm D call. The germline CDR1 and CDR2 sequences are MNHEY and SVGEGT. The CDR3 spans 14 residues. The V end was cut by 6 bases, the J end by 8 bases, with 16 bases between. CDR3 in amino acids: CASRITGRSEKLFF. The CDR3 nucleotides read TGTGCCAGCAGAATAACGGGAAGAAGCGAAAAACTGTTTTTT.

This clonotype was counted at least ten times. The chain couples TRBV7-2 to TRBJ2-6; D ambiguous. The CDR3 has 16 amino acids. Deletions cut 3 bases from V and 0 bases from J, with 9 bases between. Germline lookup yields CDR1 SGHTA and CDR2 FQGNSA. CDR3 sequence reads: CASSFPRSSGANVLTF. As DNA, the CDR3 is TGTGCCAGCAGCTTCCCCCGGAGCTCTGGGGCCAACGTCCTGACTTTC.

V and J are TRBV18 and TRBJ2-5; 11 bases fit TRBD1. V shed 6 bases, J shed 2 bases, and the junction held 5 bases outside the gene matches. In germline, CDR1 is KGHSH, CDR2 LQKENI. CDR3 length equals 15 residues. The CDR3 DNA reads as TGTGCCAGCTCTCCGGACAGGGGGCGTCAAGAGACCCAGTACTTC. Translating it yields CASSPDRGRQETQYF.

This clonotype has just a few counts. V is TRBV20-1 and J is TRBJ2-1, with 9 bases aligning to TRBD2. Germline V gives CDR1 DFQATT, CDR2 SNEGSKA (reference sequence). CDR3 size: 14 residues. Unmatched junction bases numbered 11, after V lost 6 bases and J lost 8 bases. CDR3 in DNA: TGCAGTGCCCTCCCGGGACTAGCTCTCGATGAGCAGTTCTTC. Amino acid sequence: CSALPGLALDEQFF.

This chain connects TRBV25-1 to TRBJ2-7, with 8 bases that match TRBD1. The CDR3 has 15 amino acids. Per germline, CDR1 MGHDK and CDR2 SYGVNS. The trim removed 3 bases at V and 2 bases at J, leaving 6 bases unmatched. Written as DNA, the CDR3 is TGTGCCAGCAGTGAGAGACAGGGGAGCACCTACGAGCAGTACTTC. Translated, it gives CASSERQGSTYEQYF.

This clonotype was counted a few times. The gene calls are TRBV20-1 and TRBJ2-7; 10 nucleotides align to TRBD2. The V gene's germline CDR1 is DFQATT and CDR2 SNEGSKA (reference sequence). The J segment lost 2 bases and the V segment lost 1 base, leaving 8 bases of the junction unmatched. The CDR3 totals 16 residues. Here the CDR3 reads CSARVPASGSAYEQYF. CDR3 coding DNA: TGCAGTGCTAGAGTTCCCGCTAGCGGGAGCGCCTACGAGCAGTACTTC.

This clonotype was seen ten or more times. The V and J genes are TRBV5-4 and TRBJ2-3, with D unclear. CDR3 length: 14 residues. The ends were cut back, 0 bases at V and 6 bases at J, with 11 bases in the middle. Germline lookup yields CDR1 SGHNT and CDR2 YYREEE (reference sequence). The CDR3 region is CASSLAVEWDTQYF. In DNA form, the CDR3 reads TGTGCCAGCAGCTTGGCTGTGGAGTGGGATACGCAGTATTTT.

With regard to this clonotype: At one end, the junction sequence differs from germline, possibly due to a read error. The J gene is TRBJ2-7, the V gene TRBV10-2, with TRBD1 matching over 12 bases. Per germline, CDR1 WSHSY and CDR2 SAAADI. The CDR3 contains 15 residues. CDR3 sequence reads: CSSREGQGAGYEQYF. The CDR3 DNA follows: TGCTCCAGCAGAGAGGGACAGGGGGCCGGATACGAGCAGTACTTC.

This clonotype has just a few counts. V usage is TRBV20-1 and J usage is TRBJ2-5, with 9 positions matching TRBD2. With 5 bases clipped from V and 4 bases from J, the junction kept 8 bases outside the gene matches. Germline V gene sequence: CDR1 DFQATT, CDR2 SNEGSKA (reference sequence). CDR3 length: 14 residues. This CDR3 is CSAALASGAETQYF. In DNA, the CDR3 is TGCAGTGCTGCCCTGGCTAGCGGGGCAGAGACCCAGTACTTC.

This chain links TRBV6-1 with TRBJ1-6; 7 bases fit TRBD1. Per germline, CDR1 MNHNS and CDR2 SASEGT. After removal of 5 bases from V and 6 bases from J, the junction contained 10 bases not matched to a gene. This CDR3 has 16 amino acids. The CDR3 coding sequence is TGTGCCAGCAGTCCCCGACAGGGCGCGGGTAATTCACCCCTCCACTTT. This codes for CASSPRQGAGNSPLHF.

CDR3 bases: TGTGCCTCCTGCCCGACTAGCGGGAGGAGGTATGAGCAGTTCTTC. Translation gives CASCPTSGRRYEQFF. The chain couples TRBV3-1 to TRBJ2-1, with 13 bases that match TRBD2. The ends lost 11 bases at V and 8 bases at J; junction bases unmatched: 12. This CDR3 is built from 15 residues. Germline V lookup: CDR1 LGHDT, CDR2 YNNKEL (reference sequence).

J is TRBJ1-1 and V is TRBV4-3; 9 bases are shared with TRBD1. This CDR3 spans 17 amino acids. V lost 0 bases, J lost 1 base, and 6 bases stayed unmatched. CDR1 LGHNA and CDR2 YSLEER come from the germline V gene. In DNA form, the CDR3 reads TGCGCCAGCAGCCAAGAGTACTACAGGGGGCGGAACACTGAAGCTTTCTTT. Protein: CASSQEYYRGRNTEAFF.

There are many counts of this clonotype. V usage is TRBV5-4 and J usage is TRBJ2-2, with D perhaps TRBD2 (6 bases). V dropped 6 bases and J dropped 4 bases, with 10 bases sitting between them. Germline V gives CDR1 SGHNT, CDR2 YYREEE (reference sequence). The CDR3 consists of 13 residues. The CDR3 region is CASTLGGTGELFF. The CDR3 bases are TGTGCCAGCACGCTGGGGGGCACCGGGGAGCTGTTTTTT.

This clonotype was seen only a few times. The chain links TRBV24-1 to TRBJ2-3; no firm D call. Between the trimmed V and J ends, which lost 4 bases and 3 bases, there was a span of 10 bases. The CDR3 loop spans 14 amino acids. Per germline, CDR1 KGHDR and CDR2 SFDVKD. CDR3 region: CATSEALGTDTQYF. The CDR3 nucleotides read TGTGCCACCAGTGAAGCTTTGGGGACAGATACGCAGTATTTT.